The rows below give T cell receptor beta chains drawn from one sample of a study of blood T cells in healthy people across ages. Each CDR3 protein gets one entry after TCRdb re-called the 5' RACE reads with MiXCR. The table lists almost 550,000 distinct CDR3 sequences, under 30% of them singletons, with under 9% in the top ten. These sequences were also reported in another study, on T cells of mothers and their children.

The sequenced sample consisted of blood. The receptors were sampled from a boy younger than 18 in good health. CDR3s include the opening cysteine and the closing phenylalanine or tryptophan. The D gene is left open where the match is weak. A clone size is listed for some rows: how often the clone was seen (once, few, many), or a class if it is expanded.

j_gene,d_gene,abundance,v_gene,CDR3nt,CDR3aa
TRBJ2-1,-,few,TRBV6-1,TGTGCCAGCAGCTCCGGGCCTCCGTTTGAGCAGTTCTTC,CASSSGPPFEQFF
TRBJ2-7,-,-,TRBV19,TGTGCCAGTAGCTACCGGGACACAGACTACGAGCAGTACTTC,CASSYRDTDYEQYF
TRBJ2-3,TRBD2,-,TRBV12-3/TRBV12-4,TGTGCCAGCAGTCCCTCTAGCGGGAGCCCGTACCCCACAGATACGCAGTATTTT,CASSPSSGSPYPTDTQYF
TRBJ2-7,TRBD2,-,TRBV20-1,TGCAGTGCTACGGACGGACTAGCGGAGACCTACGAGCAGTACTTC,CSATDGLAETYEQYF
TRBJ2-2,-,-,TRBV4-3,TGCGCCAGCAGCCAAGGCGGGACCCTTGGCACCGGGGAGCTGTTTTTT,CASSQGGTLGTGELFF
TRBJ2-5,-,few,TRBV29-1,TGCAGCGTTGAAAGAGAGGGGGGCCGGGAGACCCAGTACTTC,CSVEREGGRETQYF
TRBJ1-6,-,-,TRBV6-1,TGTGCCAGCAGTGACCCTAAACGCGGGAATTCACCCCTCCACTTT,CASSDPKRGNSPLHF
TRBJ2-3,-,few,TRBV28,TGTGCCAGCAGTTCCGGACTAACGACAAGCACAGATACGCAGTATTTT,CASSSGLTTSTDTQYF
TRBJ2-3,-,-,TRBV16,TGTGCCAGCAAACACCGCACAGATACGCAGTATTTT,CASKHRTDTQYF
TRBJ2-1,-,-,TRBV28,TGTGCCAGCAGGGGAACAGGGCCCTCCTACAATGAGCAGTTCTTC,CASRGTGPSYNEQFF
TRBJ2-3,-,-,TRBV10-3,TGTGCCATCAGCAGTGGAGGGTCAGATACGCAGTATTTT,CAISSGGSDTQYF
TRBJ2-1,TRBD2,-,TRBV7-2,TGTGCCAGCAGCCCAAGGGGCGGGGGGGATAACAATGAGCAGTTCTTC,CASSPRGGGDNNEQFF
TRBJ2-1,TRBD1,few,TRBV28,TGTGCCAGCAGGACCCGGGACAGATTGTTTACTGAGCAGTTCTTC,CASRTRDRLFTEQFF
TRBJ1-6,TRBD1,-,TRBV7-2,TGTGCCAGCAGCTCACAGGGGAGTGTTGATTCACCCCTCCACTTT,CASSSQGSVDSPLHF
TRBJ2-1,TRBD2,few,TRBV13,TGTGCCAGCAGCGCGTCCTCTAGCGGAGTTTACAATGAGCAGTTCTTC,CASSASSSGVYNEQFF
TRBJ2-2,TRBD2,few,TRBV7-3,TGTGCCAGCAGCTTTGACTGGGGGGGGCTGTTTTTT,CASSFDWGGLFF
TRBJ2-7,-,-,TRBV5-1,TGCGCCAGCAGCTTAGAGACACGTTACGAGCAGTACTTC,CASSLETRYEQYF
TRBJ2-7,-,few,TRBV7-3,TGTGCCAGCAGCTCTCCCCCGGGACATGGGACCTACGAGCAGTACTTC,CASSSPPGHGTYEQYF
TRBJ2-3,TRBD2,-,TRBV28,TGTGTCAGCAGTCTCACTAGCGGGAGCACAGATACGCAGTATTTT,CVSSLTSGSTDTQYF